The rows below give T cell receptor beta chains drawn from one sample of a study of neurological immune-mediated disorders. A single record per CDR3 protein comes from TCRdb applying MiXCR to the 5' RACE reads. This sample yields about 65,000 distinct CDR3 sequences, of which around 4% are seen a single time; 2.5% to 3% belongs to the top ten. Sequenced sample: PBMCs. The receptors originated from a man aged 45-60 years with multiple sclerosis. Each CDR3 is given with its conserved first and last residue. The order of the fields is V gene, clone size, D gene, J gene, CDR3 protein, CDR3 DNA. The D gene is left open where the match is weak. Part of the rows lack a size; the others show once, few, many or a class for expanded clones.

V gene: TRBV5-1
clone size: many
D gene: TRBD2
J gene: TRBJ2-3
CDR3 protein: CASTLLLGGSGTDTQYF
CDR3 DNA: TGCGCCAGCACCCTTCTTCTCGGGGGGTCGGGCACAGATACGCAGTATTTT

V gene: TRBV5-1
clone size: .
D gene: .
J gene: TRBJ1-5
CDR3 protein: CASSLDNNQPQHF
CDR3 DNA: TGCGCCAGCAGCTTGGACAACAATCAGCCCCAGCATTTT

V gene: TRBV19
clone size: many
D gene: .
J gene: TRBJ1-2
CDR3 protein: CASSIANKGYGYTF
CDR3 DNA: TGTGCCAGTAGTATAGCCAACAAAGGCTATGGCTACACCTTC

V gene: TRBV11-2
clone size: many
D gene: TRBD1
J gene: TRBJ1-6
CDR3 protein: CASSFGQGASLNSPLHF
CDR3 DNA: TGTGCCAGCAGCTTCGGACAGGGGGCGTCATTAAATTCACCCCTCCACTTT

V gene: TRBV5-1
clone size: many
D gene: .
J gene: TRBJ2-3
CDR3 protein: CASSSSPRRADTQYF
CDR3 DNA: TGCGCCAGCAGTTCGTCTCCTAGGCGGGCAGATACGCAGTATTTT

V gene: TRBV6-5
clone size: many
D gene: .
J gene: TRBJ1-4
CDR3 protein: CASSYAARGEKLFF
CDR3 DNA: TGTGCCAGCAGTTACGCAGCGCGGGGTGAAAAACTGTTTTTT

V gene: TRBV6-2/TRBV6-3
clone size: many
D gene: .
J gene: TRBJ1-5
CDR3 protein: CASSYLGGTEPQHF
CDR3 DNA: TGTGCCAGCAGTTACCTTGGGGGCACAGAGCCCCAGCATTTT

V gene: TRBV7-3
clone size: many
D gene: .
J gene: TRBJ1-2
CDR3 protein: CASSLDGRYGYTF
CDR3 DNA: TGTGCCAGCAGCTTAGATGGCCGGTATGGCTACACCTTC

V gene: TRBV5-1
clone size: many
D gene: .
J gene: TRBJ2-7
CDR3 protein: CASSLEGTFSYEQYF
CDR3 DNA: TGCGCCAGCAGCTTGGAAGGGACATTTAGCTACGAGCAGTACTTC

V gene: TRBV7-9
clone size: .
D gene: .
J gene: TRBJ1-2
CDR3 protein: CASSLATYGYTF
CDR3 DNA: TGTGCCAGCAGCTTAGCCACCTATGGCTACACCTTC

V gene: TRBV7-9
clone size: .
D gene: .
J gene: TRBJ1-2
CDR3 protein: CASSGDVGHLYGYTF
CDR3 DNA: TGTGCCAGCAGCGGTGATGTGGGCCACCTCTATGGCTACACCTTC

V gene: TRBV20-1
clone size: many
D gene: TRBD2
J gene: TRBJ2-3
CDR3 protein: CSARDPLAGTDTQYF
CDR3 DNA: TGCAGTGCTAGAGATCCCCTAGCGGGCACAGATACGCAGTATTTT

V gene: TRBV4-2
clone size: .
D gene: .
J gene: TRBJ1-2
CDR3 protein: CASSQVFKGSYGYTF
CDR3 DNA: TGTGCCAGCAGCCAAGTTTTTAAGGGAAGCTATGGCTACACCTTC

V gene: TRBV14
clone size: few
D gene: .
J gene: TRBJ1-4
CDR3 protein: CASSHPPGGLSTNEKLFF
CDR3 DNA: TGTGCCAGCAGCCACCCCCCGGGGGGGTTATCAACTAATGAAAAACTGTTTTTT

V gene: TRBV7-7
clone size: many
D gene: TRBD2
J gene: TRBJ2-1
CDR3 protein: CASSLAGANNEQFF
CDR3 DNA: TGTGCTAGCAGCTTAGCGGGGGCTAACAATGAGCAGTTCTTC

V gene: TRBV2
clone size: .
D gene: .
J gene: TRBJ1-6
CDR3 protein: CASSELERGSSPLHF
CDR3 DNA: TGTGCCAGCAGTGAACTGGAGAGGGGGTCCTCACCCCTCCACTTT

V gene: TRBV15
clone size: .
D gene: .
J gene: TRBJ1-5
CDR3 protein: CATSPSGVLVPQHF
CDR3 DNA: TGTGCCACCAGCCCCTCCGGGGTTCTAGTGCCCCAGCATTTT

V gene: TRBV5-1
clone size: many
D gene: .
J gene: TRBJ2-2
CDR3 protein: CASYPLAANTGELFF
CDR3 DNA: TGCGCCAGCTACCCCCTAGCCGCGAACACCGGGGAGCTGTTTTTT

V gene: TRBV5-1
clone size: medium-sized
D gene: TRBD2
J gene: TRBJ2-3
CDR3 protein: CASSFGGDTDTQYF
CDR3 DNA: TGCGCCAGCAGCTTCGGGGGGGACACAGATACGCAGTATTTT

V gene: TRBV27
clone size: many
D gene: .
J gene: TRBJ1-2
CDR3 protein: CASSLSDPGHPPLYGYTF
CDR3 DNA: TGTGCCAGCAGTTTATCTGACCCGGGACACCCCCCACTCTATGGCTACACCTTC

V gene: TRBV4-1
clone size: .
D gene: .
J gene: TRBJ1-5
CDR3 protein: CASSQQRGFDQPQNF
CDR3 DNA: TGCGCCAGCAGCCAACAAAGGGGATTTGATCAGCCCCAGAATTTT

V gene: TRBV6-1
clone size: many
D gene: .
J gene: TRBJ2-7
CDR3 protein: CASTPEGYEQYF
CDR3 DNA: TGTGCCAGCACCCCGGAAGGCTACGAGCAGTACTTC

V gene: TRBV5-1
clone size: many
D gene: .
J gene: TRBJ2-6
CDR3 protein: CASSSKSAGANVLTF
CDR3 DNA: TGCGCCAGCAGCTCTAAGTCCGCCGGGGCCAACGTCCTGACTTTC

V gene: TRBV7-9
clone size: many
D gene: .
J gene: TRBJ2-6
CDR3 protein: CASSPPQAGANVLTF
CDR3 DNA: TGTGCCAGCAGCCCCCCCCAAGCTGGGGCCAACGTCCTGACTTTC

V gene: TRBV14
clone size: many
D gene: TRBD1
J gene: TRBJ2-2
CDR3 protein: CASSPDRENTGELFF
CDR3 DNA: TGTGCCAGCAGCCCGGACAGGGAGAACACCGGGGAGCTGTTTTTT

V gene: TRBV3-1
clone size: many
D gene: .
J gene: TRBJ2-3
CDR3 protein: CASSQEVFLTGTDTQYF
CDR3 DNA: TGTGCCAGCAGCCAAGAAGTCTTTCTCACAGGGACAGATACGCAGTATTTT

V gene: TRBV5-1
clone size: .
D gene: TRBD1
J gene: TRBJ1-1
CDR3 protein: CASSLNRGGGTEAFF
CDR3 DNA: TGCGCCAGCAGCTTGAACAGGGGGGGTGGCACTGAAGCTTTCTTT

V gene: TRBV20-1
clone size: few
D gene: TRBD1
J gene: TRBJ2-2
CDR3 protein: CSARIPGTGNTGELFF
CDR3 DNA: TGCAGTGCTAGAATACCCGGGACAGGGAACACCGGGGAGCTGTTTTTT

V gene: TRBV7-9
clone size: few
D gene: TRBD1
J gene: TRBJ1-1
CDR3 protein: CASRYRQGNTEAFF
CDR3 DNA: TGTGCCAGCAGATACCGACAGGGTAACACTGAAGCTTTCTTT

V gene: TRBV7-9
clone size: few
D gene: .
J gene: TRBJ1-5
CDR3 protein: CASSLQADQPQHF
CDR3 DNA: TGTGCCAGCAGCTTACAAGCGGATCAGCCCCAGCATTTT

V gene: TRBV5-1
clone size: many
D gene: TRBD1
J gene: TRBJ1-2
CDR3 protein: CASSSHTGQGANGYTF
CDR3 DNA: TGCGCCAGCAGCTCGCACACGGGACAGGGCGCGAATGGCTACACCTTC

V gene: TRBV5-1
clone size: .
D gene: .
J gene: TRBJ1-2
CDR3 protein: CASSPGYASNYGYTF
CDR3 DNA: TGCGCCAGCAGCCCTGGGTATGCATCTAACTATGGCTACACCTTC

V gene: TRBV15
clone size: many
D gene: .
J gene: TRBJ1-1
CDR3 protein: CATSRDDRAGSGGTEAFF
CDR3 DNA: TGTGCCACCAGCAGAGATGATCGCGCAGGGTCCGGGGGGACTGAAGCTTTCTTT

V gene: TRBV5-1
clone size: many
D gene: .
J gene: TRBJ1-1
CDR3 protein: CASSSGPQATEAFF
CDR3 DNA: TGCGCCAGCAGCTCTGGGCCACAGGCCACTGAAGCTTTCTTT

V gene: TRBV5-1
clone size: .
D gene: .
J gene: TRBJ1-1
CDR3 protein: CASSSGLLGAEAFF
CDR3 DNA: TGCGCCAGCAGCTCGGGACTACTCGGGGCTGAAGCTTTCTTT

V gene: TRBV27
clone size: many
D gene: .
J gene: TRBJ2-7
CDR3 protein: CASSLSEQWNEQYF
CDR3 DNA: TGTGCCAGCAGTTTATCGGAACAGTGGAACGAGCAGTACTTC

V gene: TRBV27
clone size: many
D gene: .
J gene: TRBJ2-3
CDR3 protein: CASSFRVRTDTQYF
CDR3 DNA: TGTGCCAGCAGTTTCAGGGTGCGCACAGATACGCAGTATTTT

V gene: TRBV27
clone size: many
D gene: TRBD1
J gene: TRBJ2-7
CDR3 protein: CASSSGTVSYEQYF
CDR3 DNA: TGTGCCAGCAGTTCCGGGACAGTATCCTACGAGCAGTACTTC

V gene: TRBV5-5
clone size: .
D gene: .
J gene: TRBJ1-1
CDR3 protein: CASSLGVAGSTNTEAFF
CDR3 DNA: TGTGCCAGCAGCTTGGGAGTGGCAGGGTCAACGAACACTGAAGCTTTCTTT

V gene: TRBV7-9
clone size: many
D gene: .
J gene: TRBJ2-5
CDR3 protein: CATEDDSETQYF
CDR3 DNA: TGTGCCACCGAGGATGACAGTGAGACCCAGTACTTC

V gene: TRBV25-1
clone size: many
D gene: TRBD1
J gene: TRBJ1-1
CDR3 protein: CASRKPGGEAFF
CDR3 DNA: TGTGCCAGCAGGAAACCAGGGGGAGAAGCTTTCTTT

V gene: TRBV6-1
clone size: many
D gene: TRBD1
J gene: TRBJ1-5
CDR3 protein: CASSELQGNSNQPQHF
CDR3 DNA: TGTGCCAGCAGTGAACTACAGGGGAATAGCAATCAGCCCCAGCATTTT

V gene: TRBV6-6
clone size: many
D gene: .
J gene: TRBJ2-3
CDR3 protein: CASSSHGGTDTQYF
CDR3 DNA: TGTGCCAGCAGCAGCCATGGGGGGACAGATACGCAGTATTTT

V gene: TRBV9
clone size: many
D gene: TRBD2
J gene: TRBJ2-7
CDR3 protein: CASSDSGVSYEQYF
CDR3 DNA: TGTGCCAGCAGCGATAGCGGGGTGTCCTACGAGCAGTACTTC